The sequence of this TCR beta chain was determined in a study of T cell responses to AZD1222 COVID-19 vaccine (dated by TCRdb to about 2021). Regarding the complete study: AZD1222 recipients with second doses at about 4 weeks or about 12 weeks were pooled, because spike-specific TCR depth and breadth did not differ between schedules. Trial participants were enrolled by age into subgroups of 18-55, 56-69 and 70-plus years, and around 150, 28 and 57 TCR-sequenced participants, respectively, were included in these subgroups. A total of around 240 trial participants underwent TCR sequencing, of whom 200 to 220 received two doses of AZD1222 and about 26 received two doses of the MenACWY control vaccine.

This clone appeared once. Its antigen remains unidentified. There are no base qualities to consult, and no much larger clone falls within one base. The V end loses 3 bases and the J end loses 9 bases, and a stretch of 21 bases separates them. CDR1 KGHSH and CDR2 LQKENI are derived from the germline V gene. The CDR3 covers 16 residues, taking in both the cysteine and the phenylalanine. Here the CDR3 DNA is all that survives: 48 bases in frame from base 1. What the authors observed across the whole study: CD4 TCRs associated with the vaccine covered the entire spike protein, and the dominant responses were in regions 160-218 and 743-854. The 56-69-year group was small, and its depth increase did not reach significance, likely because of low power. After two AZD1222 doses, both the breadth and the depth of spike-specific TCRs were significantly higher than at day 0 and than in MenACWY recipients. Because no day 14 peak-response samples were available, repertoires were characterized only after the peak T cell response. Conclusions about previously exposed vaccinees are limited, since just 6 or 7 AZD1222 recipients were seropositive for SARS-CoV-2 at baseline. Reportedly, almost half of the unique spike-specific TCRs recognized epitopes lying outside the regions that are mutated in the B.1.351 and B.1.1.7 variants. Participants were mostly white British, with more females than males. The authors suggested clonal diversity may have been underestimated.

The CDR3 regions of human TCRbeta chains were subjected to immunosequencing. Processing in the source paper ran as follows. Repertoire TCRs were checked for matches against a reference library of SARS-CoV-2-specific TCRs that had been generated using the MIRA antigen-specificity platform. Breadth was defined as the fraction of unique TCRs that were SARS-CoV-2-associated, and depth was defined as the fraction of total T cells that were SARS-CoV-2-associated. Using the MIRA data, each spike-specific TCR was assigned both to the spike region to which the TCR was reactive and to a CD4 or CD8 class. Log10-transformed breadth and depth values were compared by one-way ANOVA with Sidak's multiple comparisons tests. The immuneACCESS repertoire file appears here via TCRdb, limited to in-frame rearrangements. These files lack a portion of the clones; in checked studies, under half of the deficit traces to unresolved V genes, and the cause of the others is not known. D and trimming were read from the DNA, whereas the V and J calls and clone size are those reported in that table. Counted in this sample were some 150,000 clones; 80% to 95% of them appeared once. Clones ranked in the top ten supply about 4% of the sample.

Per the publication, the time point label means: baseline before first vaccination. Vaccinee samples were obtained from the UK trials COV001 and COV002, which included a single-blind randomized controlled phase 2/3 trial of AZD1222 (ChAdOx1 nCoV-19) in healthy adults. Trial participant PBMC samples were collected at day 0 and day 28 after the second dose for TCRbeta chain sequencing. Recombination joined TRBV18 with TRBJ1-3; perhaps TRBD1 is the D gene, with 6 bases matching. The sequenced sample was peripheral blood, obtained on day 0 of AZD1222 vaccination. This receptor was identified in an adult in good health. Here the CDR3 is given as CASSPLTGTTGRTIYF. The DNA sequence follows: TGTGCCAGCTCACCGTTGACAGGTACGACTGGACGCACCATATATTTT.